This T cell receptor (beta chain) was identified in a study of blood T cell repertoires in COVID-19 (TCRdb year 2020). For context, the study as a whole: Samples from collaborators originated in the United States, Italy and Spain and spanned both the acute and convalescent phases of COVID-19. The samples were drawn from the first 160 participants of the ongoing ImmuneRACE study and from 1,254 subjects provided by 6 global collaborators. The prospective study material was composed of cDNA or gDNA derived from T cells, B-cell-depleted T cells, or PBMCs. The sample metadata nearly always contained a de-identified subject ID, COVID-19 status, age in years and sex. Where available, HLA class I and class II types were obtained from metadata supplied by the sample provider rather than from assay-based typing. Deeply sampled blood TCRbeta repertoires from subjects exposed to, actively infected with, or recovered from COVID-19 were included in the dataset. A freely available public database, intended as a resource for researchers studying the immune response to SARS-CoV-2, is where the repertoires were released. Overall study outcomes, separate from this receptor: Clinical and demographic metadata were provided uncurated, with the amount varying by source and participant.

In the prospective study, participants were roughly 18 to 95 years old, resided in about two dozen geographic areas of the United States, and were enrolled through a virtual design. To assign participants to cohorts, the prospective study relied on clinical history that participants themselves reported in a screening survey and a study questionnaire. ImmuneRACE Cohort 3 recovered participants were defined by two consecutive negative NP/OP PCR tests, healthcare professional clearance, or symptom resolution. Mobile phlebotomists in the prospective study collected whole blood, serum and a nasopharyngeal or oropharyngeal swab from every participant. Participants in the prospective study had the option to provide additional blood draws and questionnaires over an approximately two-month period. Before DNA extraction, prospective study blood samples were shipped either frozen or at room temperature. V and J are trimmed by 5 bases and 7 bases, and the gene matches miss 6 bases of the junction. The germline V gene (reference sequence) gives CDR1 as SEHNR and CDR2 as FQNEAQ. The CDR3 contains 15 residues, cysteine and phenylalanine counted. Of the read, only the CDR3 DNA is kept; its 45 bases are in frame from base 1.

To note about this clone: No cognate antigen has been identified for it. No much larger clone exists at a distance of one base, and base qualities are not known.

TCRbeta CDR3 regions were amplified from genomic DNA using the immunoSEQ Assay, a bias-controlled multiplex PCR. On the study's bioinformatics: Nucleated cell counts per sample were estimated from amplification of reference gene primers within the assay. Sequence reads were collapsed and filtered to measure the absolute abundance of every unique TCRbeta CDR3 rearrangement. For each sample, productive Simpson clonality was calculated by taking the square root of Simpson's diversity index across productive rearrangements. The table comes from immuneACCESS by way of TCRdb, which keeps in-frame sequences with V and J called. Part of the clones is missing from these tables; in studies checked, under half for an unresolved V gene and the rest for unknown reasons. V and J calls and clone size are as listed in that table; D and trimming were resolved from the DNA. In all, the sample holds 320,000 or so clones, and roughly 90% of those were seen once. Over 0.8% of the sample rests with the top ten.

The rearrangement combines TRBV7-9 with TRBJ1-6, with 9 bases in between that match TRBD1. The specimen sequenced was PBMCs or T cells enriched from blood (not recorded which). This clonotype was obtained from a woman aged 25 to 39 who had recovered from COVID-19. The CDR3 protein sequence reads: CASSPTGTGNSPLHF. Here is the DNA: TGTGCCAGCAGCCCTACAGGGACAGGGAATTCACCCCTCCACTTT.